This entry concerns a single TCR beta chain. The target antigen is unknown. The data stem from a study of T cell repertoires in cytomegalovirus infection. Looking at the study overall: As its CMV epitopes, the study selected recently identified HLA-C-restricted and well-studied HLA-B-restricted targets.

TCRdb fed the reads into MiXCR, producing one record per CDR3 protein. This table has roughly 860,000 distinct CDR3 sequences, 30% to 35% appearing once. This material consisted of cultured CD8+ T cells from PBMCs, taken from culture after CMV antigen stimulation. The clonotype comes from a human donor in good health (CMV status not recorded). Some clones in this sample may be carry-over from other donors' samples.

The CDR3, as DNA: TGCAGTGCTAGAGAAGCGGCGTTTCAAATGAACACTGAAGCTTTCTTT. Amino acid sequence: CSAREAAFQMNTEAFF. The chain couples TRBV20-1 to TRBJ1-1; no reliable D call. The CDR3 is 16 amino acids. CDR1 is DFQATT and CDR2 is SNEGSKA in the germline V gene (reference sequence). Trimming stripped 0 bases from V and 0 bases from J, with 14 bases between.